This T cell receptor beta chain was sequenced for a study of blood T cells in healthy people across ages. Overall study results and limits: In long-lived donors, naive CD4+ cell counts and diversity exceeded those of aged donors.

This clonotype was detected only once. The antigen is unknown. Primers used in a second PCR of roughly 6 to 11 cycles were a sample-barcoded 5' primer and a J-beta primer mix. TCRdb re-analysed the 5' RACE reads in MiXCR, keeping a single row per CDR3 protein. The sample records about a million distinct CDR3 sequences, about 53% being singletons. This CDR3 contains 17 residues. With 1 base removed from V and 0 bases from J, the gap between germline ends came to 14 bases. The germline CDR1 and CDR2 sequences are SGHTA and FQGNSA. This TCR came from a woman aged 55 to 70 in good health. V is TRBV7-2 and J is TRBJ2-3; D is uncertain. The specimen sequenced was blood. For the CDR3, the DNA is TGTGCCAGCAGCTTAGTTCGGGCGCAACAAAGCACAGATACGCAGTATTTT. Its translation is CASSLVRAQQSTDTQYF.